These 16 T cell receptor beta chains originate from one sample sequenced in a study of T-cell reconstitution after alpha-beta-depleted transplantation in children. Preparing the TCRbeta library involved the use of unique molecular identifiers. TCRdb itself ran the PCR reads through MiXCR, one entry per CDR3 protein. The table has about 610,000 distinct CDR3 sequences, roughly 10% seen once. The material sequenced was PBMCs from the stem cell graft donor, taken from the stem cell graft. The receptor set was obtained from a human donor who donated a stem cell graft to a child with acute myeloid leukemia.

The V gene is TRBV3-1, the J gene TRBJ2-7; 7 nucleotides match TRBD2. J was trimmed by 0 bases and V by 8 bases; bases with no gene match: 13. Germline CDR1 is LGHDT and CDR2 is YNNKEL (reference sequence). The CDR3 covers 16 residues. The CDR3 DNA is TGTGCCAGCGCCAACCGCGGGGGTGCTAACTCCTACGAGCAGTACTTC. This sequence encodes CASANRGGANSYEQYF.

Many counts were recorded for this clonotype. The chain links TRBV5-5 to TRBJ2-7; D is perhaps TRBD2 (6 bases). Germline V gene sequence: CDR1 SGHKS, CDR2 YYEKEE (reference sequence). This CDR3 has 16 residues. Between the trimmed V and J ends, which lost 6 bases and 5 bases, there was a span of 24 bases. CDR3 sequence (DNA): TGTGCCAGCACGCCTTGGGACTTTCCCGAGGTGGACGAGCAGTACTTC. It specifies CASTPWDFPEVDEQYF.

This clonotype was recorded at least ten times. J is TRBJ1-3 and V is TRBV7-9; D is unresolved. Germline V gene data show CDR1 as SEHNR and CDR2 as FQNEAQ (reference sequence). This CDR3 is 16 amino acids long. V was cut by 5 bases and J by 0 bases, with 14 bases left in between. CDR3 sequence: CASSQNSVRSGNTIYF. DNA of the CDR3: TGTGCCAGCAGCCAAAATTCGGTACGCTCTGGAAACACCATATATTTT.

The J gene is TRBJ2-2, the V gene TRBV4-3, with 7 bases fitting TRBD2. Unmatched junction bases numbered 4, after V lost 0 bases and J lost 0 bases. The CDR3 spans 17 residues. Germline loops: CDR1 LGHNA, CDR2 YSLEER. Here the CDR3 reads CASSQDLGGANTGELFF. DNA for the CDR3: TGCGCCAGCAGCCAAGATCTTGGGGGGGCGAACACCGGGGAGCTGTTTTTT.

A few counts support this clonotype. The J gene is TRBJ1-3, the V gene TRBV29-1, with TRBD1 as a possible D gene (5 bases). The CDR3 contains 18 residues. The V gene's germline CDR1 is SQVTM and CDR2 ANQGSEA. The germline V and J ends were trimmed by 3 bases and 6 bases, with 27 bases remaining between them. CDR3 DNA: TGCAGCGTTGAGGGGACCGGGACCTCTAAGGGCGGGGAAAACACCATATATTTT. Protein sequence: CSVEGTGTSKGGENTIYF.

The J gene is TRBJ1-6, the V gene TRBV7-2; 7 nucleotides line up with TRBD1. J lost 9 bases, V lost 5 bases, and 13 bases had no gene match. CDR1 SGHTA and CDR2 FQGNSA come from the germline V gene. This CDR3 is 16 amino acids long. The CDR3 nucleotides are TGTGCCAGCAGCCAAGGACGCAGCAGACAGGGTTCACCCCTCCACTTT. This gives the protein CASSQGRSRQGSPLHF.

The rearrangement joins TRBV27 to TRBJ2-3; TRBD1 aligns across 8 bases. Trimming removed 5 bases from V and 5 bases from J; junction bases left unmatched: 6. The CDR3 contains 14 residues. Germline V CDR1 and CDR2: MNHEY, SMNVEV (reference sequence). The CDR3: CASSIDRGRDTQYF. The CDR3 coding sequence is TGTGCCAGCAGTATCGACAGGGGCAGAGATACGCAGTATTTT.

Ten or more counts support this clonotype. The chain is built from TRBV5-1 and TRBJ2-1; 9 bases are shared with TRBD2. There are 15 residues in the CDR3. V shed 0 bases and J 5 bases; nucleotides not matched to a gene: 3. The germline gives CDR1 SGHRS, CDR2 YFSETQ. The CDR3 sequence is CASSLALAGNNEQFF. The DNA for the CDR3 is TGCGCCAGCAGCTTGGCCCTAGCGGGGAACAATGAGCAGTTCTTC.

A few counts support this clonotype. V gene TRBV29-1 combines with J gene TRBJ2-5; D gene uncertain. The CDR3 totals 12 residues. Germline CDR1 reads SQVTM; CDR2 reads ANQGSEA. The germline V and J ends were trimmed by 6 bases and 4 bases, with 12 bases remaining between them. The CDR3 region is CSVKAAVETQYF. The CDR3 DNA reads TGCAGCGTCAAGGCCGCCGTAGAGACCCAGTACTTC. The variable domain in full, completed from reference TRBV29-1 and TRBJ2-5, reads SAVISQKPSRDICQRGTSLTIQCQVDSQVTMMFWYRQQPGQSLTLIATANQGSEATYESGFVIDKFPISRPNLTFSTLTVSNMSPEDSSIYLCSVKAAVETQYFGPGTRLLVL.

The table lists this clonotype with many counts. CDR3 coding DNA: TGTGCCACCAGCAGAGTAAGAGGGGCCTACGAGCAGTACTTC. Protein: CATSRVRGAYEQYF. The rearrangement joins TRBV15 to TRBJ2-7; either TRBD1 or TRBD2 may fit D (5 bases each). Germline assignment: CDR1 LNHNV and CDR2 YYDKDF (reference sequence). The CDR3 runs to 14 residues. Trimming removed 1 base from V and 2 bases from J, with 9 bases in between.

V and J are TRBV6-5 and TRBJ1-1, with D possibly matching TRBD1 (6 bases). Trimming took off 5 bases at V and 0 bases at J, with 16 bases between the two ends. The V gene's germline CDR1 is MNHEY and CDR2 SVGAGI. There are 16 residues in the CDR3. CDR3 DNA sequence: TGTGCCAGCAGTAGGGGGATGATAGGGATGAACACTGAAGCTTTCTTT. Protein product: CASSRGMIGMNTEAFF.

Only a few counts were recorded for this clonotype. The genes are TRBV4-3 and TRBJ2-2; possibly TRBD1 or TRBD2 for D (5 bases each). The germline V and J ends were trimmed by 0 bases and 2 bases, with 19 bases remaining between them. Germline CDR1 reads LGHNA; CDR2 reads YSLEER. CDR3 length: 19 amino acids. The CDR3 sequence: CASSQDLLVGTSNTGELFF. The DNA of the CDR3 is TGCGCCAGCAGCCAAGATCTCTTAGTTGGGACGTCCAACACCGGGGAGCTGTTTTTT.

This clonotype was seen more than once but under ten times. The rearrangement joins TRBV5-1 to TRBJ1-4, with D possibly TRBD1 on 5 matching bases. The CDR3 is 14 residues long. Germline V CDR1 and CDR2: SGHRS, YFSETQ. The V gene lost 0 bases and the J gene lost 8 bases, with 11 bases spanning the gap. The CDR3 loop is CASSLGGAGEKLFF. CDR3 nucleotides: TGCGCCAGCAGCTTGGGAGGGGCAGGAGAAAAACTGTTTTTT.

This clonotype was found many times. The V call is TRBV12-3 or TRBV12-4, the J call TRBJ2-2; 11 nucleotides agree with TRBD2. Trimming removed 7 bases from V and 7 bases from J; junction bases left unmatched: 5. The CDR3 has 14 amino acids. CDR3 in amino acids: CASKGLAGYGELFF. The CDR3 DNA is TGTGCCAGCAAAGGACTAGCGGGTTACGGGGAGCTGTTTTTT.

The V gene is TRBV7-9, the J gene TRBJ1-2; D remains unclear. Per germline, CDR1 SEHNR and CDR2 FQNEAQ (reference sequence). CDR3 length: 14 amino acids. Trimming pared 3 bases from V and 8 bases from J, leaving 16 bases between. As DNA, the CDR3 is TGTGCCAGCAGCTTTGGGTCGATCGGGGAGGGCTACACCTTC. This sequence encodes CASSFGSIGEGYTF.

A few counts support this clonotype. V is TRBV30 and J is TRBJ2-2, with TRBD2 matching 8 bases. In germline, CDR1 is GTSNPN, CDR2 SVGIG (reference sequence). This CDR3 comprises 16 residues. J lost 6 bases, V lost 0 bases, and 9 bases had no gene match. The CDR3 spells CAWSVRSGRRAGELFF. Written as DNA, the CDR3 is TGTGCCTGGAGTGTACGAAGCGGGAGAAGAGCCGGGGAGCTGTTTTTT.